This TCR beta chain was captured in a study of identical twins. Points from the study as a whole: Abundant beta clonotypes from cord blood bore fewer insertions; memory repertoires lacked this pattern. Out-of-frame TCR alpha sharing observed in monozygotic twins exceeded model estimates.

This clonotype has only a few counts. What it binds is unknown. TCRdb fed the 5' RACE reads into MiXCR, producing one record per CDR3 protein. This sample yields approximately 250,000 distinct CDR3 sequences, of which 6.5% are seen a single time; approximately 14% belongs to the top ten. The CDR3 consists of 15 residues. CDR1 is MNHEY, CDR2 SMNVEV, per germline (reference sequence). Trimming removed 3 bases from V and 2 bases from J; junction bases left unmatched: 6. In addition, the sample was reused for a study of T cells expressing NK-cell markers. That work states: Seropositivity for HCMV was found in seven of the eight sequenced donors, with one seronegative.

This clonotype originated in a woman aged 18-30 years in good health. Sequenced sample: CD8+ T cells sorted from blood. V usage is TRBV27 and J usage is TRBJ2-7, with 8 nucleotides matching TRBD1. This CDR3 is CASSFGTGSPYEQYF. CDR3 DNA: TGTGCCAGCAGTTTTGGGACAGGAAGTCCCTACGAGCAGTACTTC.